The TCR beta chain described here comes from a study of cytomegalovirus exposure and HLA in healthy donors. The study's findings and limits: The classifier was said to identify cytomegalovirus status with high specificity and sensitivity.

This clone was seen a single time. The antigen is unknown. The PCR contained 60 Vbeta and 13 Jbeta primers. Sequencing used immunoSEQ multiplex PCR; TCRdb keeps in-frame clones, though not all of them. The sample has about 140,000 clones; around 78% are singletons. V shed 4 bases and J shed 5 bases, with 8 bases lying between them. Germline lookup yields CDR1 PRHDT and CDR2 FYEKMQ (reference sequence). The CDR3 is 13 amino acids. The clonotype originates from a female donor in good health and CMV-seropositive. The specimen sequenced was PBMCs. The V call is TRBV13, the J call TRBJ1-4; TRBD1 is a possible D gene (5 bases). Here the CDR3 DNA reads TGTGCCAGCAGCTCCCGACAGAATGAAAAACTGTTTTTT. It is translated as CASSSRQNEKLFF.